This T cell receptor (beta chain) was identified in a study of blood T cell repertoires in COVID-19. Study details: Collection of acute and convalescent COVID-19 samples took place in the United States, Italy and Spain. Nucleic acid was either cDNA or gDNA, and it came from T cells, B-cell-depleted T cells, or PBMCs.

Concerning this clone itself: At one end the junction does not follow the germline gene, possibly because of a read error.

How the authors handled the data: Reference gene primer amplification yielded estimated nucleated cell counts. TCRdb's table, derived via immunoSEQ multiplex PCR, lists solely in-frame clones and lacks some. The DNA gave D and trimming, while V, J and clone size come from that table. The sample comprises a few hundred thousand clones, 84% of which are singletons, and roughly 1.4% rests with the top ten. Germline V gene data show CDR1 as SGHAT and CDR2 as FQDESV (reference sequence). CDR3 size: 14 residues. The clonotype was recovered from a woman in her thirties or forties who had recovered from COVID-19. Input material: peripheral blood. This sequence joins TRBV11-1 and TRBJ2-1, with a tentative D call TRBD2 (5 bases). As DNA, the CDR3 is TGTGCCAGCAGATTAGGAGAGGGTTACGATGAGCAGTTCTTC. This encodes CASRLGEGYDEQFF.